One and the same sample provided the 30 T cell receptor beta chains below, sequenced in a study of regulatory T cells in long-lasting Graves disease. Time point specified: newly diagnosed GD, antithyroid drugs for less than 3 months. The TCR library was made from RNA extracted from PBMCs. Building of the TCR beta libraries involved iRepertoire HTBI primers and Arm-PCR of CDR3 regions. TCRdb analysed the multiplex PCR reads with MiXCR anew, one entry per CDR3 protein. The sample records about 620,000 distinct CDR3 sequences, under 20% being singletons. The data also belong to a second study, concerning T cells in Graves' hyperthyroidism and ophthalmopathy.

The specimen comprised peripheral blood mononuclear cells (PBMCs), sampled at new diagnosis, from a patient treated with antithyroid drugs. All receptors come from a young woman with Graves disease.

This clonotype was recorded many times. The V call is TRBV7-9, the J call TRBJ2-5; D assignment may be TRBD1 or TRBD2 (5 bases each). The CDR3 extends over 13 amino acids. Germline CDR1 is SEHNR and CDR2 is FQNEAQ (reference sequence). Deletions cut 4 bases from V and 3 bases from J, with 9 bases between. CDR3 sequence: CASSWQGEETQYF. CDR3 nucleotides: TGTGCCAGCAGCTGGCAGGGAGAAGAGACCCAGTACTTC.

This clonotype was seen ten or more times. This chain connects TRBV10-2 to TRBJ1-2, with 9 bases lining up with TRBD1. The trim removed 4 bases at V and 6 bases at J, leaving 6 bases unmatched. The CDR3 spans 14 residues. CDR1 WSHSY and CDR2 SAAADI come from the germline V gene. CDR3 sequence reads: CASSGNRGRDGYTF. CDR3 in DNA: TGCGCCAGCAGTGGGAACAGGGGGCGTGATGGCTACACCTTC.

This clonotype came up many times. The genes are TRBV24-1 and TRBJ1-5; maybe TRBD1 (5 bases). The CDR3 loop spans 15 amino acids. V was shortened by 9 bases and J by 3 bases, with 17 bases between the two germline ends. Germline V gene data show CDR1 as KGHDR and CDR2 as SFDVKD. CDR3 sequence reads: CATYPRQKINQPQHF. The CDR3 DNA is TGTGCCACCTATCCCAGACAGAAAATCAATCAGCCCCAGCATTTT.

This clonotype was seen many times. CDR3 protein: CASTPGSGNEQFF. The CDR3 region has the DNA TGTGCCAGCACCCCGGGGAGCGGCAATGAGCAGTTCTTC. The chain joins TRBV2 to TRBJ2-1, with a possible D match to TRBD2 (5 bases). Germline CDR1 SNHLY, CDR2 FYNNEI. Trimming left V 7 bases short and J 6 bases short, with 13 bases between. CDR3 length: 13 residues.

This clonotype was seen many times. CDR3 nucleotide sequence: TGTGCCAGCAGCGCCATCGGGACCGCGGGGCGTGGTGAGCAGTTCTTC. As protein: CASSAIGTAGRGEQFF. The chain uses TRBV11-2 and TRBJ2-1, with D perhaps TRBD2 (6 bases). The CDR3 covers 16 residues. V lost 5 bases, J lost 9 bases, and 23 bases lay in between. Germline V gives CDR1 SGHAT, CDR2 FQNNGV.

This clonotype has a handful of counts. The chain combines TRBV29-1 with TRBJ2-1, with no clear D. This CDR3 spans 14 amino acids. Per the germline V gene, CDR1 is SQVTM and CDR2 is ANQGSEA. V lost 2 bases, J lost 4 bases, and 12 bases lay in between. The CDR3 loop is CSVERRSAYNEQFF. The DNA for the CDR3 is TGCAGCGTTGAAAGAAGATCTGCTTACAATGAGCAGTTCTTC.

In its sample, this clonotype was seen a few times. This chain links TRBV14 with TRBJ2-3; D is unclear. CDR1 is SGHDN and CDR2 is FVKESK in the germline V gene. V lost 0 bases, J lost 5 bases, and 6 bases lay in between. This CDR3 contains 13 residues. The CDR3 nucleotides are TGTGCCAGCAGCCAAGATGGAGTAGATACGCAGTATTTT. It is translated as CASSQDGVDTQYF.

The sample holds many counts of this clonotype. The genes are TRBV28 and TRBJ2-7, with TRBD1 identical over 8 bases. The CDR3 consists of 13 residues. V shed 6 bases and J 5 bases; nucleotides not matched to a gene: 6. CDR1 is MDHEN and CDR2 is SYDVKM in the germline V gene. Here the CDR3 DNA reads TGTGCCAGCAGCTTGACAGGGGTGAACGAGCAGTACTTC. It translates to CASSLTGVNEQYF.

This clonotype occurred many times. The J gene is TRBJ1-2, the V gene TRBV5-1, with D hard to call. The CDR3 has 12 residues. Looked up from germline, CDR1 is SGHRS and CDR2 is YFSETQ. V lost 2 bases and J lost 7, with 9 bases in between. The CDR3: CASSFTRSGYTF. CDR3 nucleotides: TGCGCCAGCAGCTTTACCCGGTCTGGCTACACCTTC.

This clonotype was seen only a few times. J is TRBJ1-2 and V is TRBV20-1, with TRBD1 matching 10 bases. CDR3 length: 12 amino acids. Looked up from germline, CDR1 is DFQATT and CDR2 is SNEGSKA (reference sequence). With V trimmed by 3 bases and J by 8 bases, 3 bases remained unmatched. The CDR3 bases are TGCAGTGCTAGGACAGGGGGCGGGGGCTACACCTTC. This sequence encodes CSARTGGGGYTF.

The V and J genes are TRBV27 and TRBJ2-7, with 10 positions matching TRBD2. The CDR3 is 16 residues long. After removal of 6 bases from V and 6 bases from J, the junction contained 14 bases not matched to a gene. CDR1 is MNHEY and CDR2 is SMNVEV in the germline V gene (reference sequence). The CDR3 region has the DNA TGTGCCAGCAGCAACCCCCGCCTAGCGGGAGATGTCGAGCAGTACTTC. As protein: CASSNPRLAGDVEQYF.

The gene calls are TRBV3-1 and TRBJ2-1; perhaps D is TRBD1 or TRBD2 (5 bases each). Germline values: CDR1 LGHDT, CDR2 YNNKEL (reference sequence). The CDR3 is 16 amino acids. V lost 1 base and J 6 bases, leaving 16 bases between the germline ends. CDR3 amino acids: CASSQAWGLQINEQFF. The CDR3 region has the DNA TGTGCCAGCAGCCAAGCGTGGGGGTTGCAAATCAATGAGCAGTTCTTC.

This chain uses TRBV5-1 with TRBJ1-5; perhaps TRBD1 as D (5 bases). Trimming shortened V by 4 bases and J by 2 bases, and 13 bases separated the two germline ends. This CDR3 comprises 15 residues. The germline V gene encodes CDR1 SGHRS and CDR2 YFSETQ. The CDR3, as DNA: TGCGCCAGCAGCCCCGGGGGAGAGGGCAATCAGCCCCAGCATTTT. It yields the protein CASSPGGEGNQPQHF.

This chain links TRBV6-2 or TRBV6-3 with TRBJ2-4; no definite D call. The germline gives CDR1 MNHEY, CDR2 SVGEGT. The CDR3 runs to 12 residues. The V gene lost 5 bases and the J gene lost 6 bases, with 8 bases spanning the gap. This chain's CDR3 is CASSVPVNIQYF. The CDR3 DNA sequence: TGTGCCAGCAGTGTTCCGGTAAACATTCAGTACTTC.

This clonotype was found a few times. CDR3 sequence: CASSQDRDSQFSTDTQYF. Here the CDR3 DNA reads TGCGCCAGCAGCCAAGACCGGGACAGCCAGTTCAGCACAGATACGCAGTATTTT. The chain has TRBV4-1 and TRBJ2-3, with 7 bases fitting TRBD1. Looked up from germline, CDR1 is MGHRA and CDR2 is YSYEKL. CDR3 length: 18 residues. The ends lost 0 bases at V and 0 bases at J; junction bases unmatched: 9.

This clonotype was found many times. The V and J genes are TRBV20-1 and TRBJ2-7; 13 bases map to TRBD2. The V segment lost 5 bases and the J segment 2 bases; nucleotides outside the gene matches: 12. Per the germline V gene, CDR1 is DFQATT and CDR2 is SNEGSKA (reference sequence). CDR3 length equals 17 residues. CDR3 residues: CSADETSGRILPYEQYF. CDR3 coding DNA: TGCAGTGCTGACGAGACTAGCGGGAGGATATTACCCTACGAGCAGTACTTC.

The rearrangement links TRBV20-1 to TRBJ2-3, with 15 bases matching TRBD2. This CDR3 region has 19 residues. Trimming removed 3 bases from V and 1 base from J; junction bases left unmatched: 11. Germline V CDR1 and CDR2: DFQATT, SNEGSKA (reference sequence). The CDR3 loop reads CSARVWGLAGGFGTDTQYF. The CDR3 coding sequence is TGCAGTGCTAGGGTATGGGGACTAGCGGGAGGATTTGGCACAGATACGCAGTATTTT.

V is TRBV18 and J is TRBJ2-5, with 7 bases matching TRBD1. In germline, CDR1 is KGHSH, CDR2 LQKENI. The V and J ends lost 3 bases and 3 bases, in that order; junction bases with no gene match: 4. CDR3 length equals 14 residues. The CDR3 here is CASSPVTGKETQYF. CDR3 sequence (DNA): TGTGCCAGCTCACCCGTGACAGGGAAAGAGACCCAGTACTTC.

On this clonotype itself: This may come from a read error, since a much larger clone is one base off. The chain combines TRBV7-8 with TRBJ2-3, with 8 nucleotides matching TRBD2. The V segment lost 3 bases and the J segment 4 bases; nucleotides outside the gene matches: 12. The germline V gene has CDR1 SGHVS and CDR2 FQNEAQ. This CDR3 spans 17 amino acids. The CDR3 DNA reads TGTGCCAGCAGCTTTTCAGCGGGAGCCATTATCGCAGATACGCAGTATTTT. Translation: CASSFSAGAIIADTQYF.

This clonotype was counted a few times. The chain carries TRBV5-1 and TRBJ1-4, with TRBD1 matching over 8 bases. The V and J ends lost 0 bases and 5 bases, in that order; junction bases with no gene match: 6. This CDR3 is 16 amino acids long. CDR1 SGHRS and CDR2 YFSETQ come from the germline V gene. CDR3 DNA sequence: TGCGCCAGCAGCTTGGGAGGGACAGGACAAAATGAAAAACTGTTTTTT. It encodes CASSLGGTGQNEKLFF. The entire variable domain, with the rest obtained from reference TRBV5-1 and TRBJ1-4, is as follows: KAGVTQTPRYLIKTRGQQVTLSCSPISGHRSVSWYQQTPGQGLQFLFEYFSETQRNKGNFPGRFSGRQFSNSRSEMNVSTLELGDSALYLCASSLGGTGQNEKLFFGSGTQLSVL.

V and J are TRBV7-9 and TRBJ1-5, with a tentative D call TRBD1 (5 bases). This CDR3 has 19 amino acids. Per germline, CDR1 SEHNR and CDR2 FQNEAQ (reference sequence). Trimming took 5 bases from V and 1 from J, leaving 24 bases between them. CDR3: CASSGRTGDDEGSNQPQHF. For the CDR3, the DNA is TGTGCCAGCAGCGGAAGAACGGGGGACGATGAAGGCAGCAATCAGCCCCAGCATTTT.

For the CDR3, the DNA is TGTGCCAGCAAAAATCAGGGACGAGCAAATTCACCCCTCCACTTT. It is translated as CASKNQGRANSPLHF. The gene calls are TRBV28 and TRBJ1-6; D is perhaps TRBD1 (5 bases). Germline assignment: CDR1 MDHEN and CDR2 SYDVKM. V gave up 7 bases and J gave up 7 bases, with 17 bases separating them. The CDR3 has 15 amino acids.

V is TRBV5-1 and J is TRBJ2-4; 7 nucleotides align to TRBD2. The V and J ends lost 1 base and 5 bases, in that order; junction bases with no gene match: 12. CDR1 is SGHRS, CDR2 YFSETQ, per germline. The length of the CDR3 is 17 residues. CDR3 loop: CASSLSAVGGYENIQYF. The CDR3 bases are TGCGCCAGCAGCTTGTCGGCGGTGGGAGGGTACGAAAACATTCAGTACTTC.

This clonotype was detected only a few times. CDR3 sequence reads: CASSSTLTDTQYF. The CDR3 region has the DNA TGCGCCAGCAGCTCCACCCTCACAGATACGCAGTATTTT. The chain carries TRBV5-1 and TRBJ2-3; D unclear. The ends were cut back, 3 bases at V and 2 bases at J, with 7 bases in the middle. The CDR3 loop spans 13 amino acids. In germline, CDR1 is SGHRS, CDR2 YFSETQ.

This clonotype has more than one count but fewer than ten. The V call is TRBV20-1, the J call TRBJ1-3; no reliable D call. Germline assignment: CDR1 DFQATT and CDR2 SNEGSKA (reference sequence). V was shortened by 3 bases and J by 4 bases, with 7 bases between the two germline ends. This CDR3 spans 12 amino acids. The CDR3: CSASRHGNTIYF. The CDR3 nucleotides read TGCAGTGCTAGTCGCCACGGAAACACCATATATTTT.

This clonotype was detected many times. The gene calls are TRBV7-6 and TRBJ2-7, with a tentative D call TRBD1 (6 bases). The V gene's germline CDR1 is SGHVS and CDR2 FNYEAQ. This CDR3 contains 18 residues. Trimming took off 5 bases at V and 2 bases at J, with 25 bases between the two ends. Here the CDR3 DNA reads TGTGCCAGCAGCCTCCTCCAGTCGACAGGTAGCCGTACCTACGAGCAGTACTTC. Translating it yields CASSLLQSTGSRTYEQYF.

There are a few counts of this clonotype. The chain combines TRBV7-8 with TRBJ2-2; perhaps TRBD1 as D (6 bases). The germline gives CDR1 SGHVS, CDR2 FQNEAQ. V lost 2 bases and J lost 2, with 15 bases in between. The length of the CDR3 is 17 residues. CDR3 sequence reads: CASSLSRDKANTGELFF. The CDR3 nucleotides are TGTGCCAGCAGCTTAAGCCGGGACAAGGCTAACACCGGGGAGCTGTTTTTT.

This clonotype was picked up many times. V and J are TRBV30 and TRBJ1-1, with D perhaps TRBD1 (5 bases). This CDR3 region has 14 residues. In germline, CDR1 is GTSNPN, CDR2 SVGIG (reference sequence). V lost 0 bases to trimming and J lost 4 bases, with 12 bases between them. In nucleotides, the CDR3 is TGTGCCTGGAGTGTACTTTCGGGGGGCACTGAAGCTTTCTTT. It is translated as CAWSVLSGGTEAFF.

The chain recombines TRBV4-1 with TRBJ2-5, with D maybe TRBD2 (5 bases). The CDR3 has 14 amino acids. Germline CDR1 and CDR2: MGHRA and YSYEKL. Trimming took 6 bases from V and 3 from J, leaving 14 bases between them. CDR3 loop: CASRGAARKETQYF. CDR3 coding DNA: TGCGCCAGCAGAGGAGCGGCCCGTAAAGAGACCCAGTACTTC.

The chain recombines TRBV29-1 with TRBJ1-2, with 8 bases identical to TRBD1. This CDR3 is built from 14 residues. J lost 4 bases, V lost 8 bases, and 12 bases had no gene match. In germline, CDR1 is SQVTM, CDR2 ANQGSEA. The DNA for the CDR3 is TGCAGCATCCCCGGACAGGGAAAGACCTATGGCTACACCTTC. Its protein is CSIPGQGKTYGYTF.